The 2 T cell receptor beta chains reported below all come from one sample, sequenced in a study of CD8+CD57+ T cells in acquired aplastic anemia (dated by TCRdb to between 2018 and 2020). For sequencing, an Illumina HiSeq 2000 was employed. TCR beta VDJ combination and CDR3 sequence profiling used genomic DNA as the template. The raw public reads went through TCRdb reprocessing: fastp at Q25, MiXCR clone calling, in-frame beta chains kept. Each entry is one CDR3 protein sequence, shown with its most common DNA and genes. The sample has 350,000 to 450,000 distinct CDR3 sequences on record, under 80% of them singletons. The top ten constitute approximately 3.9% of the sample. The sequenced sample was sorted CD4+, CD8+, or CD8+CD57+ T cells (not recorded which) from PBMCs. The receptors here all came from a human donor in good health, serving as a control.

The chain links TRBV5-1 to TRBJ2-1, with D uncertain. The CDR3 consists of 14 residues. Germline CDR1 SGHRS, CDR2 YFSETQ. The V and J ends lost 3 bases and 7 bases respectively, with 14 bases between them. DNA of the CDR3: TGCGCCAGCAGCTACCACCGGATCAAGAATGAGCAGTTCTTC. Translating it yields CASSYHRIKNEQFF.

To note about this clonotype: A junction boundary mismatches the germline segment, possibly from a read error. The chain carries TRBV10-3 and TRBJ2-7; TRBD1 might be the D (6 bases). CDR1 and CDR2 from the germline V gene are ENHRY and SYGVKD. The CDR3 is 14 amino acids. CDR3 protein: CAIAGQSTAYEKCF. CDR3 in DNA: TGTGCCATCGCAGGACAGTCTACCGCATACGAGAAGTGCTTC.